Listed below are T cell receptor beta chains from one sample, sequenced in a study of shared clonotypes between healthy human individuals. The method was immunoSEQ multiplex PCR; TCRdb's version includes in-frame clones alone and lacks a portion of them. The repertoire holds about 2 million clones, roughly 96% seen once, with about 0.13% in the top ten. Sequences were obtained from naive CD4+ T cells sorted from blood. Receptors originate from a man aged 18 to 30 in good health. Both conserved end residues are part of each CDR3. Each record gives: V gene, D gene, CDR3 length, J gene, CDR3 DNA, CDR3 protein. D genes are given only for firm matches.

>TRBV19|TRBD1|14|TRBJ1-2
TGTGCCAGTAGTATAGCGGTGACAGGGATCGGCTACACCTTC
CASSIAVTGIGYTF
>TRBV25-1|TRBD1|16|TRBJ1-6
TGTGCCAGCAGTGAACCCCGGACAGGGGTAAATTCACCCCTCCACTTT
CASSEPRTGVNSPLHF
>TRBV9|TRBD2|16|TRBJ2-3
TGTGCCAGCACCTCAACCGGGACTAGCGGCACAGATACGCAGTATTTT
CASTSTGTSGTDTQYF
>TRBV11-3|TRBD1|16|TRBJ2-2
TGTGCCAGCAGCCTAGACAGGGTTCAGGACACCGGGGAGCTGTTTTTT
CASSLDRVQDTGELFF
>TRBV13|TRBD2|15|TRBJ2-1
TGTGCCAGCAGCTTAGGACTAGCGGGGTACAATGAGCAGTTCTTC
CASSLGLAGYNEQFF
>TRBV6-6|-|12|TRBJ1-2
TGTGCCAGCGCCGTGGAGGGCTATGGCTACACCTTC
CASAVEGYGYTF
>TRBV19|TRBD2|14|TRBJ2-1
TGTGCCAGTAGTATAACTAGCGGCTACAATGAGCAGTTCTTC
CASSITSGYNEQFF
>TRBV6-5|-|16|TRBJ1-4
TGTGCCAGCAGTTACCACTGGGGGTTGGGTAATGAAAAACTGTTTTTT
CASSYHWGLGNEKLFF
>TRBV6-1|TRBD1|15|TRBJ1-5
TGTGCCAGCAGCCCGGGACAGGGGAACAATCAGCCCCAGCATTTT
CASSPGQGNNQPQHF
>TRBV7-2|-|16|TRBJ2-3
TGTGCCAGCAGCTCCCTGAGGGGACAAGGCACAGATACGCAGTATTTT
CASSSLRGQGTDTQYF
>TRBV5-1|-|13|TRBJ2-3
TGCGCCAGCAGCCAAGCGGTCACAGATACGCAGTATTTT
CASSQAVTDTQYF
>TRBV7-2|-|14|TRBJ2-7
TGTGCCAGCAGCTTAGATGGGAGGCCCTACGAGCAGTACTTC
CASSLDGRPYEQYF
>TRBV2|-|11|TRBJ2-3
TGTGCCAGCAGTTCCCCAAATACGCAGTATTTT
CASSSPNTQYF
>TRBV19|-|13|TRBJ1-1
TGTGCCAGTAGTGCTACAGGGACCACTGAAGCTTTCTTT
CASSATGTTEAFF
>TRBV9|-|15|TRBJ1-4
TGTGCCAGCAGCGTAGGTTGGGACGGTAATGAAAAACTGTTTTTT
CASSVGWDGNEKLFF
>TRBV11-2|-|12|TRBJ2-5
TGTGCCAGCAGTAACCGGGGGGAGACCCAGTACTTC
CASSNRGETQYF